One and the same sample provided the 26 T cell receptor beta chains below, sequenced in a study of CD8+ T cells in alopecia areata. The treatment denotes: oral pan-JAK inhibitor, 5-10 mg twice daily. cDNA reverse transcribed from extracted RNA served as the sequencing template. Here immunoSEQ multiplex PCR was the method, and the copy in TCRdb shows in-frame clones only, minus some. The sample gives approximately 210,000 clones, more than 50% of which show up once; approximately 0.97% is in the top ten. The specimen was CD4+ T cells sorted from blood, collected at week 24, from a patient treated with tofacitinib. Source of these receptors: a human donor with alopecia areata.

The J gene is TRBJ2-3, the V gene TRBV29-1, with a possible D match to TRBD1 (5 bases). The ends were cut back, 5 bases at V and 2 bases at J, with 14 bases in the middle. Germline lookup yields CDR1 SQVTM and CDR2 ANQGSEA. This CDR3 is 14 amino acids long. CDR3 loop: CSVPWGAVTDTQYF. Here the CDR3 DNA reads TGCAGCGTTCCTTGGGGCGCAGTCACAGATACGCAGTATTTT.

This clone was observed a few times. The chain employs TRBV5-1 and TRBJ2-7, with D tentatively TRBD1 (6 bases). V was cut by 4 bases and J by 2 bases, with 10 bases left in between. Germline V gene data show CDR1 as SGHRS and CDR2 as YFSETQ. This CDR3 region has 13 residues. The CDR3 loop reads CASSLGGTYEQYF. CDR3 DNA: TGCGCCAGCAGCCTTGGGGGCACCTACGAGCAGTACTTC. Using reference TRBV5-1 and TRBJ2-7 for the parts outside the CDR3, the full variable domain is KAGVTQTPRYLIKTRGQQVTLSCSPISGHRSVSWYQQTPGQGLQFLFEYFSETQRNKGNFPGRFSGRQFSNSRSEMNVSTLELGDSALYLCASSLGGTYEQYFGPGTRLTVT.

This clone was picked up one time. This chain joins TRBV30 and TRBJ1-2; D might be TRBD1 (5 bases). CDR1 GTSNPN and CDR2 SVGIG come from the germline V gene (reference sequence). The CDR3 length is 14 residues. Trimming left V 2 bases short and J 4 bases short, with 14 bases between. The CDR3, as DNA: TGTGCCTGGAGTTATCGGGGCGCGGGCTATGGCTACACCTTC. Translated: CAWSYRGAGYGYTF.

This chain uses TRBV6-1 with TRBJ1-6; TRBD1 aligns across 7 bases. Germline trimming cut 7 bases from V and 7 bases from J; bases unmatched to any gene: 10. The CDR3 has 15 amino acids. Germline-derived CDR1 and CDR2 are MNHNS and SASEGT. The CDR3 sequence is CASKGIIQGNSPLHF. CDR3 DNA: TGTGCCAGCAAAGGAATAATACAGGGGAATTCACCCCTCCACTTT.

This clone was seen only once. For the CDR3, the DNA is TGTGCCACCAGCACCGAGACAGGGGTGAACACTGAAGCTTTCTTT. Residues: CATSTETGVNTEAFF. The chain is built from TRBV15 and TRBJ1-1; TRBD1 matches at 8 bases. Germline values: CDR1 LNHNV, CDR2 YYDKDF (reference sequence). The CDR3 has 15 amino acids. Trimming cost V 4 bases and J 0 bases; bases outside gene matches: 4.

V usage is TRBV10-3 and J usage is TRBJ1-1; no clear D. CDR3 length: 14 amino acids. Trimming took off 3 bases at V and 1 base at J, with 9 bases between the two ends. Germline CDR1 reads ENHRY; CDR2 reads SYGVKD. The CDR3 here is CAISDGRGNTEAFF. CDR3 nucleotide sequence: TGTGCCATCAGTGACGGGCGGGGGAACACTGAAGCTTTCTTT.

The gene calls are TRBV30 and TRBJ2-3; no firm D call. V gave up 6 bases and J gave up 2 bases, with 12 bases separating them. CDR3 length equals 13 residues. Germline V gene sequence: CDR1 GTSNPN, CDR2 SVGIG (reference sequence). The CDR3 nucleotides read TGTGCCTGTCACGACGGTTACACAGATACGCAGTATTTT. Amino acid sequence: CACHDGYTDTQYF.

This CDR3 reads CAWSSGSGGDTQYF. Here the CDR3 DNA reads TGTGCCTGGAGTTCGGGGTCCGGAGGGGATACGCAGTATTTT. This chain connects TRBV30 to TRBJ2-3; possible D gene TRBD2, 6 bases. CDR1 GTSNPN and CDR2 SVGIG come from the germline V gene (reference sequence). This CDR3 region has 14 residues. V was trimmed by 2 bases and J by 6 bases, leaving 15 bases between them.

This clone appeared a few times. The chain carries TRBV7-2 and TRBJ1-2; perhaps TRBD1 as D (5 bases). CDR1 is SGHTA and CDR2 is FQGNSA in the germline V gene. The length of the CDR3 is 16 residues. Trimming removed 1 base from V and 4 bases from J, with 16 bases in between. CDR3 sequence reads: CASSLVSGTNPYGYTF. CDR3 coding DNA: TGTGCCAGCAGCTTAGTAAGCGGGACCAACCCCTATGGCTACACCTTC.

The CDR3 sequence is CSVAEGTVTEAFF. The CDR3 DNA reads TGCAGCGTTGCTGAGGGGACAGTGACTGAAGCTTTCTTT. This sequence joins TRBV29-1 and TRBJ1-1, with 7 bases lining up with TRBD1. Germline assignment: CDR1 SQVTM and CDR2 ANQGSEA. V was clipped by 4 bases and J by 5 bases; unmatched bases: 7. This CDR3 is built from 13 residues.

The chain is built from TRBV30 and TRBJ2-1; a possible D gene is TRBD1 (6 bases). Looked up from germline, CDR1 is GTSNPN and CDR2 is SVGIG (reference sequence). There are 16 residues in the CDR3. Deletions cut 0 bases from V and 4 bases from J, with 16 bases between. CDR3 region: CAWSVLGAGQYNEQFF. CDR3 in DNA: TGTGCCTGGAGTGTCCTGGGGGCAGGTCAATACAATGAGCAGTTCTTC.

This chain joins TRBV11-2 and TRBJ1-2; D gene unclear. The V end lost 1 base, the J end lost 4 bases, and 10 bases lay between the germline ends. The germline gives CDR1 SGHAT, CDR2 FQNNGV. The CDR3 is 14 residues long. The CDR3 spells CASSLGGSSYGYTF. In nucleotides, the CDR3 is TGTGCCAGCAGCTTAGGGGGTTCCTCCTATGGCTACACCTTC.

CDR3 sequence: CASSPLGQGWTDTQYF. CDR3 bases: TGTGCCAGCAGCCCCCTAGGACAGGGGTGGACAGATACGCAGTATTTT. The chain couples TRBV11-2 to TRBJ2-3; 9 nucleotides line up with TRBD1. The trim removed 5 bases at V and 3 bases at J, leaving 9 bases unmatched. Germline loops: CDR1 SGHAT, CDR2 FQNNGV. CDR3 length: 16 amino acids. The complete variable domain, with remaining parts taken from reference TRBV11-2 and TRBJ2-3, reads EAGVAQSPRYKIIEKRQSVAFWCNPISGHATLYWYQQILGQGPKLLIQFQNNGVVDDSQLPKDRFSAERLKGVDSTLKIQPAKLEDSAVYLCASSPLGQGWTDTQYFGPGTRLTVL.

The chain employs TRBV30 and TRBJ1-2; no definite D call. The V gene's germline CDR1 is GTSNPN and CDR2 SVGIG (reference sequence). V was trimmed by 6 bases and J by 2 bases, leaving 10 bases between them. The CDR3 is 12 residues long. The CDR3 sequence: CACILRNYGYTF. The CDR3 region has the DNA TGTGCCTGCATTTTAAGGAACTATGGCTACACCTTC.

The DNA for the CDR3 is TGTGCCTGGAGTCGGGGGGCCACTGAAGCTTTCTTT. Its protein product is CAWSRGATEAFF. The gene calls are TRBV30 and TRBJ1-1; tentatively, D is TRBD1 (6 bases). V was cut by 2 bases and J by 4 bases, with 8 bases left in between. The CDR3 totals 12 residues. CDR1 GTSNPN and CDR2 SVGIG come from the germline V gene (reference sequence). The full variable domain, its missing parts supplied by reference TRBV30 and TRBJ1-1, is SQTIHQWPATLVQPVGSPLSLECTVEGTSNPNLYWYRQAAGRGLQLLFYSVGIGQISSEVPQNLSASRPQDRQFILSSKKLLLSDSGFYLCAWSRGATEAFFGQGTRLTVV.

The CDR3 region has the DNA TGTGCCACCAGCAGAGATCCCACCACCTACGAGCAGTACTTC. Its translation: CATSRDPTTYEQYF. J is TRBJ2-7 and V is TRBV15; D unclear. The CDR3 length is 14 residues. V was cut by 0 bases and J by 2 bases, with 8 bases left in between. Per germline, CDR1 LNHNV and CDR2 YYDKDF (reference sequence).

The chain recombines TRBV30 with TRBJ1-2, with D hard to call. This CDR3 is 13 amino acids long. V was clipped by 1 base and J by 4 bases, with 10 bases between them. Germline CDR1 is GTSNPN and CDR2 is SVGIG (reference sequence). CDR3 DNA: TGTGCCTGGAGTGAGGGCTGGCCCTATGGCTACACCTTC. Its protein product is CAWSEGWPYGYTF.

This rearrangement joins TRBV30 to TRBJ1-1; no clear D. The CDR3 extends over 13 amino acids. V shed 5 bases and J shed 2 bases, with 12 bases lying between them. Looked up from germline, CDR1 is GTSNPN and CDR2 is SVGIG (reference sequence). DNA for the CDR3: TGTGCCTGGCAACCCCGAGCTAACACTGAAGCTTTCTTT. Translated, it gives CAWQPRANTEAFF.

In this sample, this clone turned up once. The chain has TRBV5-1 and TRBJ1-6; the D is unclear. The V gene lost 4 bases and the J gene lost 8 bases, with 13 bases spanning the gap. The length of the CDR3 is 14 residues. From germline, CDR1 is SGHRS and CDR2 YFSETQ. CDR3 nucleotides: TGCGCCAGCAGCAAACCCAGACCGGATTCACCCCTCCACTTT. Its translation is CASSKPRPDSPLHF. The variable domain in full, completed from reference TRBV5-1 and TRBJ1-6, reads KAGVTQTPRYLIKTRGQQVTLSCSPISGHRSVSWYQQTPGQGLQFLFEYFSETQRNKGNFPGRFSGRQFSNSRSEMNVSTLELGDSALYLCASSKPRPDSPLHFGNGTRLTVT.

The J gene is TRBJ2-3, the V gene TRBV4-1; TRBD2 matches 12 bases. The CDR3 runs to 16 residues. Losses at the gene ends were 4 bases for V and 4 bases for J; bases not matched to a gene: 6. From germline, CDR1 is MGHRA and CDR2 YSYEKL. The CDR3 nucleotides read TGCGCCAGCAGCCGCGGACTAGCGGGGATACCAGATACGCAGTATTTT. Translated: CASSRGLAGIPDTQYF.

The chain is built from TRBV2 and TRBJ2-7; D ambiguous. The V and J ends lost 0 bases and 3 bases respectively, with 9 bases between them. The length of the CDR3 is 14 residues. Germline V gene lookup returns CDR1 SNHLY and CDR2 FYNNEI. This CDR3 reads CASSEAVQGYEQYF. CDR3 coding DNA: TGTGCCAGCAGTGAAGCGGTACAAGGCTACGAGCAGTACTTC.

This clone was seen a few times. V and J are TRBV4-3 and TRBJ1-2; D ambiguous. The ends were cut back, 1 base at V and 5 bases at J, with 2 bases in the middle. Germline CDR1 and CDR2: LGHNA and YSLEER. The CDR3 runs 11 residues. The CDR3 spells CASSQGYGYTF. The DNA for the CDR3 is TGCGCCAGCAGCCAAGGTTATGGCTACACCTTC.

This clone was observed a few times. CDR3 amino acids: CASRNRVQGEQYF. The DNA of the CDR3 is TGTGCCAGCAGAAACAGGGTTCAAGGAGAGCAGTACTTC. This chain joins TRBV28 and TRBJ2-7, with a tentative D call TRBD1 (6 bases). Per the germline V gene, CDR1 is MDHEN and CDR2 is SYDVKM. The CDR3 extends over 13 amino acids. V dropped 6 bases and J dropped 7 bases, with 16 bases sitting between them.

The rearrangement uses TRBV2 and TRBJ2-5; D may be TRBD2 (5 bases). V was shortened by 4 bases and J by 5 bases, with 14 bases between the two germline ends. Germline V lookup: CDR1 SNHLY, CDR2 FYNNEI. The CDR3 has 14 amino acids. CDR3 residues: CASSVFLPGETQYF. The CDR3 bases are TGTGCCAGCAGTGTCTTTCTACCGGGGGAGACCCAGTACTTC.

The chain recombines TRBV4-2 with TRBJ1-5; D unclear. Between the trimmed V and J ends, which lost 0 bases and 4 bases, there was a span of 13 bases. The CDR3 runs to 16 residues. Germline V gene sequence: CDR1 LGHNA, CDR2 YNFKEQ. The CDR3 loop reads CASSQEVSAPNQPQHF. The CDR3 coding sequence is TGTGCCAGCAGCCAAGAGGTCTCGGCGCCGAATCAGCCCCAGCATTTT.

This clone was counted only a few times. This rearrangement joins TRBV19 to TRBJ1-5, with D uncertain. Trimming shortened V by 5 bases and J by 2 bases, and 4 bases separated the two germline ends. The length of the CDR3 is 12 residues. Germline lookup yields CDR1 LNHDA and CDR2 SQIVND (reference sequence). The CDR3 loop is CASSGGNQPQHF. For the CDR3, the DNA is TGTGCCAGTAGTGGGGGCAATCAGCCCCAGCATTTT.